Below, one T cell receptor beta chain is given with its context. There is no known antigen for this receptor. No much larger clone exists at a distance of one base, and base qualities are not known. These data belong to a study of shared T cell receptors in the human thymus (dated by TCRdb to the early 2020s). With respect to the entire study: The study examined how self-reactive, shared T-cell receptor alpha chains are generated in the human thymus.

Including the terminal cysteine and phenylalanine, the CDR3 comprises 14 residues. The only DNA kept is the CDR3, 42 bases in frame from the first base. The CDR1 and CDR2 encoded by the germline V gene are MDHEN and SYDVKM. A distance of 8 bases separates the germline ends of V and J, which lose 0 bases and 2 bases respectively. The protocol used for the library was the immunoSEQ multiplex PCR assay. The table was pulled from immuneACCESS by TCRdb, which kept in-frame rearrangements only. Such tables lose some clones; where checked, under half of the loss comes from unresolved V genes, and the rest has no known cause. In all, the sample holds over 350,000 clones, and about 95% of those were seen once. Jointly, the top ten make up approximately 0.018% of the sample.

The rearrangement combines TRBV28 with TRBJ2-7, with the D gene too uncertain to name. Sequences were obtained from thymocytes. The receptor was isolated from a human donor. The nucleotides are TGTGCCAGCAGTTTATGGGCTGATACCTACGAGCAGTACTTC. The translation is CASSLWADTYEQYF.